This T cell receptor beta chain was found in a study of radiotherapy plus CTLA-4 blockade in lung cancer. Study-wide points: In blood, after radiotherapy plus ipilimumab, tumor-derived TCR clones expanded.

V was pared by 4 bases and J by 2 bases, with 18 bases between. CDR3 length equals 16 residues. The germline gives CDR1 LNHDA, CDR2 SQIVND (reference sequence). Note on this clone: The target antigen is unknown.

Produced via immunoSEQ multiplex PCR; TCRdb's table is partial and in-frame only. The sample yields roughly 50,000 clones, approximately 90% seen once. The specimen comprised peripheral blood, sampled from a patient treated with radiotherapy plus ipilimumab. V usage is TRBV19 and J usage is TRBJ2-7; a weak D match, TRBD1 (6 bases). This clonotype was obtained from a human donor with non-small cell lung cancer whose response to radiotherapy plus ipilimumab could not be evaluated. CDR3 coding DNA: TGTGCCAGTAGTAGCCGCACAGGGATCCCGACCTACGAGCAGTACTTC. Translation: CASSSRTGIPTYEQYF.